This T cell receptor (beta chain) emerged from a study of T cell responses to AZD1222 COVID-19 vaccine. At the level of the study: Second doses that came at about 4 or about 12 weeks were put together. Findings of the study overall: Most donors were white British and more were female, and clonal diversity was possibly underestimated. Nearly half of spike-specific TCRs reportedly target variant regions that are unmutated in the B.1.351 and B.1.1.7 variants. Vaccine-associated CD4 TCRs ranged over spike, dominating at 160-218 and 743-854.

Trimming removed 0 bases from V and 5 bases from J, with 13 bases in between. The CDR3 is 15 amino acids. CDR1 and CDR2 (germline): MNHEY, SMNVEV (reference sequence). Measured with immunoSEQ multiplex PCR; TCRdb has only the in-frame clones, and not every one. Of about 150,000 clones listed, approximately 90% are singletons. For this clone: As yet, its antigen is unknown.

The specimen was peripheral blood, collected on day 0 of AZD1222 vaccination. The chain employs TRBV27 and TRBJ2-5; D perhaps matches TRBD1 (5 bases). The source is an adult in good health. The CDR3 coding sequence is TGTGCCAGCAGTTTATCGCCCAGGGCGACGGAGACCCAGTACTTC. Translation gives CASSLSPRATETQYF.